This T cell receptor (beta chain) emerged from a study of T-cell memory formation after mild COVID-19. TCRdb used MiXCR to reprocess the 5' RACE reads, holding one entry per CDR3 protein. Among 250,000 to 350,000 distinct CDR3 sequences listed, roughly an eighth were seen once. Germline V gene sequence: CDR1 SGHTA, CDR2 FQGNSA. This CDR3 is 15 amino acids long. With 4 bases removed from V and 4 bases from J, the gap between germline ends came to 16 bases. The table lists this clonotype with a few counts. The chain links TRBV7-2 to TRBJ1-1, with D perhaps matching TRBD1 (6 bases). Sample: PBMCs or a T cell subset sorted from them (not recorded which). The sequence was collected from a man aged 18 to 30 who had mild COVID-19 (a few samples of this study predate the infection). Cell type and time point are not known. The CDR3 region is CASSSLGGRSTEAFF. The CDR3, as DNA: TGTGCCAGCAGCTCCCTGGGGGGGCGAAGCACTGAAGCTTTCTTT.